This note documents a single TCR beta chain sequence. Its antigen remains unidentified. The CDR3 has 13 residues. Germline V gene data show CDR1 as SGDLS and CDR2 as YYNGEE. V lost 1 base and J lost 3, with 8 bases in between. Clones were sequenced by immunoSEQ multiplex PCR, and TCRdb holds only the in-frame ones, with some missing. The data show about 1.9 million clones, with 90% to 95% seen just once and about 1.6% held by the top ten. The sample originates from a study of shared clonotypes between healthy human individuals. Terminally differentiated effector memory CD45RA+ cells were excluded by CCR7 positive selection of CD45RO-negative cells. Donors included only healthy HIV-negative adults lacking recent acute infections or vaccinations. Only Caucasian adults living in Nashville, Tennessee made up the donor group. Study results and limitations: Among donors, sharing of clonotypes was expected to be affected by sequencing depth. Between several donors, naive CD4 clonotypes were shared at a level of around 4.9%.

The chain combines TRBV9 with TRBJ2-7, with TRBD2 as a possible D gene (5 bases). Material for sequencing was naive CD8+ T cells from PBMCs. The source is a man between 18 and 35 years old in good health. Some clones in this sample may be carry-over from other donors' samples. The CDR3 is CASSVRSGYEQYF. CDR3 sequence (DNA): TGTGCCAGCAGCGTAAGGAGCGGCTACGAGCAGTACTTC.